This T cell receptor beta chain is drawn from a study of CD8+ T cells in alopecia areata. Sequencing relied on a cDNA template that was reverse transcribed from extracted RNA. Clones were read by immunoSEQ multiplex PCR, and TCRdb kept only the in-frame ones, dropping some. The sample carries some 190,000 clones, more than 60% recorded once. Specified treatment: oral pan-JAK inhibitor, 5-10 mg twice daily. Collected material from alopecia areata patients comprised lesional scalp punch biopsies and peripheral blood. The CDR3 has 15 amino acids. The V end lost 1 base, the J end lost 1 base, and 7 bases lay between the germline ends. CDR1 is MGHRA and CDR2 is YSYEKL in the germline V gene.

This chain links TRBV4-1 with TRBJ2-2; D unresolved. This sequence was found in a human donor with alopecia areata. The sequencing here drew on CD4+ T cells sorted from blood, taken around week 42, from a patient treated with tofacitinib. The CDR3 region is CASSQGTQNTGELFF. DNA of the CDR3: TGCGCCAGCAGCCAAGGAACACAGAACACCGGGGAGCTGTTTTTT.